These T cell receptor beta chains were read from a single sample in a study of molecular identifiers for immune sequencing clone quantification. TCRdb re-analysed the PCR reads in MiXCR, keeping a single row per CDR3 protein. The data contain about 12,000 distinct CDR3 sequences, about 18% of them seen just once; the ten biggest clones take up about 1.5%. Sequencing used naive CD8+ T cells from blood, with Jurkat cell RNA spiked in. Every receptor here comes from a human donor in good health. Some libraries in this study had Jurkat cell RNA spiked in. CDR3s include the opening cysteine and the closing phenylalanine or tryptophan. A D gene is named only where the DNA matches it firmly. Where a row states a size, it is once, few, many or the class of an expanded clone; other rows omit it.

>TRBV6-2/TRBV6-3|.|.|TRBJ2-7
CASSGSRRSKQYF
TGTGCCAGCAGCGGAAGTAGGCGGTCCAAGCAGTACTTC
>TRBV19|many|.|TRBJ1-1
CASSIGTPFTEAFF
TGTGCCAGTAGTATTGGGACGCCGTTCACTGAAGCTTTCTTT
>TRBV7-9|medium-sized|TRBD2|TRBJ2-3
CASSTLYGAGEGPDTQYF
TGTGCCAGCAGCACCCTTTATGGGGCGGGAGAGGGGCCAGATACGCAGTATTTT
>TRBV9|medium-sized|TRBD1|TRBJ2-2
CASSVAGGAYGELFF
TGTGCCAGCAGCGTAGCAGGGGGCGCTTACGGGGAGCTGTTTTTT
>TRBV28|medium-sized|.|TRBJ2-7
CASSFGQGLAYEQYF
TGTGCCAGCAGTTTCGGGCAGGGATTAGCCTACGAGCAGTACTTC
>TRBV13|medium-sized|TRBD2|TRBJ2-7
CASSPVASGSYEQYF
TGTGCCAGCAGCCCCGTCGCTAGCGGTTCCTACGAGCAGTACTTC
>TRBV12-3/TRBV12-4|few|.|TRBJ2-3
CASSYRTQGGDTQYF
TGTGCCAGCAGTTACCGGACCCAAGGAGGAGATACGCAGTATTTT
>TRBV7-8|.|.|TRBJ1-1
CARSLQWSTEAFF
TGTGCCAGGAGCTTACAGTGGAGCACTGAAGCTTTCTTT
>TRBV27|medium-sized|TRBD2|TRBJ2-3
CASSLAGGTDTQYF
TGTGCCAGCAGTTTAGCGGGAGGCACAGATACGCAGTATTTT
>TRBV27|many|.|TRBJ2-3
CASSPFPWDISTDTQYF
TGTGCCAGCAGTCCTTTCCCTTGGGATATATCCACAGATACGCAGTATTTT
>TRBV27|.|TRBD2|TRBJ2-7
CASSLVGGSSYEQNF
TGTGCCAGCAGTTTAGTTGGCGGGAGCTCCTACGAGCAGAACTTC
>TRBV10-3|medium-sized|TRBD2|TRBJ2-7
CAISDFLAGEGYEQYF
TGTGCCATCAGTGACTTTCTAGCGGGAGAGGGTTACGAGCAGTACTTC
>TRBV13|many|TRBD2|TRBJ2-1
CASSLTIGTSGRAAYNEQFF
TGTGCCAGCAGCTTGACTATCGGGACTAGCGGGAGGGCCGCGTACAATGAGCAGTTCTTC
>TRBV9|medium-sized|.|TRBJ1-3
CASSAYHGARGSGNTIYF
TGTGCCAGCAGCGCGTATCACGGGGCGCGAGGATCTGGAAACACCATATATTTT
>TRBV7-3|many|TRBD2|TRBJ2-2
CASSADWTSDNTGELFF
TGTGCCAGCAGCGCAGACTGGACTAGCGATAACACCGGGGAGCTGTTTTTT
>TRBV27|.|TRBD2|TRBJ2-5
CASSIGLVETQYF
TGTGCCAGCAGTATCGGACTAGTGGAGACCCAGTACTTC
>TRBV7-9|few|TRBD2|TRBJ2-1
CASSSGTRRMEQFF
TGTGCCAGCAGCTCCGGGACTAGGAGAATGGAGCAGTTCTTC
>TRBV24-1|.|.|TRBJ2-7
CATSDDRSYEQYF
TGTGCCACCAGTGACGACAGGTCCTACGAGCAGTACTTC